This TCR beta chain was sequenced for a study of T cell responses to AZD1222 COVID-19 vaccine. Some clones are missing from TCRdb's copy, which holds only in-frame ones; the method was immunoSEQ multiplex PCR. The data hold around 83,000 clones, with over 75% observed a single time. A note on this clone: The antigen is undetermined.

Findings of the study overall: There were repertoire samples only from the period after the peak T cell response. Increased Spike-specific TCR breadth and depth were observed after two AZD1222 doses.

Germline CDR1 reads MDHEN; CDR2 reads SYDVKM. This CDR3 region has 14 residues. V was pared by 5 bases and J by 3 bases, with 14 bases between. The rearrangement links TRBV28 to TRBJ2-7, with D possibly TRBD1 on 6 matching bases. This receptor was taken from an adult who received the AZD1222 COVID-19 vaccine. The input for sequencing was peripheral blood, taken 28 days after the second AZD1222 dose. The CDR3: CASSRTGSYYEQYF. CDR3 coding DNA: TGTGCCAGCAGTCGAACAGGGTCCTACTACGAGCAGTACTTC.